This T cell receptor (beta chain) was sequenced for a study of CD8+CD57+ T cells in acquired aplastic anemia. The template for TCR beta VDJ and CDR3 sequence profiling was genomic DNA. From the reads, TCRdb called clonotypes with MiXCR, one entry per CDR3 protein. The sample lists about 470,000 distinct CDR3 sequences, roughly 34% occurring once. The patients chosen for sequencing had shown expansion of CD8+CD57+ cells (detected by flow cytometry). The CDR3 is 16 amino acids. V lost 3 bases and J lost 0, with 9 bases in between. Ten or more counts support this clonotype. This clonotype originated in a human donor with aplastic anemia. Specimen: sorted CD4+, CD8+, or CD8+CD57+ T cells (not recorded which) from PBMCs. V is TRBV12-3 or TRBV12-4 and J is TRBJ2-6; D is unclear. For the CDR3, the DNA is TGTGCCAGCAGTTTGGGTCGTAGCTCTGGGGCCAACGTCCTGACTTTC. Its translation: CASSLGRSSGANVLTF.